This T cell receptor (beta chain) is from a study of blood T cell repertoires in COVID-19. Across the study: Some COVID-19 samples were acute and others convalescent; all came from the United States, Italy and Spain. T cells, B-cell-depleted T cells, or PBMCs supplied cDNA or gDNA.

V dropped 6 bases and J dropped 4; count of bases not matched to a gene: 7. Germline V gene data show CDR1 as MNHEY and CDR2 as SMNVEV (reference sequence). The CDR3 has 17 amino acids. Enrolled through a virtual design, the participants were between about 18 and 89 years of age and came from 24 US areas. Clinical histories supplied by participants themselves formed the basis of cohort assignment. Libraries were prepared by immunoSEQ multiplex PCR; TCRdb keeps only in-frame clonotypes and omits some of them. The data contain 300,000 to 450,000 clones, about 90% of them singletons. The sample consisted of PBMCs or T cells enriched from blood (not recorded which). The sequence came from a woman younger than 45 who had recovered from COVID-19. The J gene is TRBJ2-1, the V gene TRBV27, with 15 bases aligning to TRBD2. For the CDR3, the DNA is TGTGCCAGCAGCTTCGGGACTAGCGGGGGGTTTTACAATGAGCAGTTCTTC. Translating gives CASSFGTSGGFYNEQFF.